This TCR beta chain was retrieved from a study of T cell responses to AZD1222 COVID-19 vaccine. Germline assignment: CDR1 LNHDA and CDR2 SQIVND (reference sequence). The CDR3 has 14 residues. Deletions cut 9 bases from V and 4 bases from J, with 13 bases between. Measured with immunoSEQ multiplex PCR; TCRdb has only the in-frame clones, and not every one. Of fewer than 95,000 clones listed, about nine tenths were seen once; the top ten hold 5.5%. The chain recombines TRBV19 with TRBJ1-6; D possibly corresponds to TRBD1 (5 bases). This material consisted of peripheral blood, taken 28 days after the second AZD1222 dose. The clonotype comes from an adult who received the AZD1222 COVID-19 vaccine. The CDR3 region is CASRNRTYNSPLHF. The CDR3 DNA is TGTGCCAGCAGAAACAGGACTTATAATTCACCCCTCCACTTT.